This TCR beta chain was recovered during a study of CD8+ T cells in alopecia areata. Whole-study context: Each day, treated patients took oral tofacitinib twice, at 5 to 10 mg per dose.

This CDR3 is 14 amino acids long. Between the trimmed V and J ends, which lost 3 bases and 1 base, there was a span of 11 bases. Germline lookup yields CDR1 SGDLS and CDR2 YYNGEE. In each case, RNA was isolated and then reverse transcribed into cDNA as the sequencing template. Here immunoSEQ multiplex PCR was the method, and the copy in TCRdb shows in-frame clones only, minus some. The sample shows 150,000 to 190,000 clones, more than 45% of them seen only once. This TCR was recovered from a human donor with alopecia areata. The chain employs TRBV9 and TRBJ2-7; tentatively, D is TRBD2 (5 bases). The starting material was CD8+ T cells sorted from blood, obtained at week 0. CDR3 amino acids: CASSEGERSYEQYF. CDR3 nucleotides: TGTGCCAGCAGCGAGGGCGAGCGGTCCTACGAGCAGTACTTC.